Listed below are T cell receptor beta chains from one sample, sequenced in a study of CXCR3-negative and CXCR3-positive naive CD8 T cells. From its re-call of the 5' RACE reads, TCRdb lists each CDR3 protein once, without DNA. With about 50,000 distinct CDR3 sequences in the sample, the ten largest clones hold 0.56%. Material: naive CXCR3+ CD8+ T cells from blood. The receptor set was obtained from a human donor in good health. Some clones in this sample may be carry-over from other donors' samples. Each CDR3 is given with its conserved first and last residue. Each record gives: V gene, J gene, CDR3 protein.

>TRBV14|TRBJ2-7
CASSQDLAGDSYEQYF
>TRBV29-1|TRBJ2-7
CSVRQGSEQYF
>TRBV5-1|TRBJ1-2
CASSLGLDRTPPYGYTF
>TRBV20-1|TRBJ1-5
CSASSPPGRNQPQHF
>TRBV20-1|TRBJ1-5
CSARDGTGDSNQPQHF
>TRBV7-7|TRBJ2-5
CASRKNEGPTTQYF
>TRBV28|TRBJ2-4
CASRTGPNIQYF
>TRBV10-3|TRBJ2-1
CAIRGQYNEQFF
>TRBV27|TRBJ2-1
CASSLSFSAYYNEQFF
>TRBV12-3/TRBV12-4|TRBJ1-5
CASVETGVVVGPQHF
>TRBV6-2/TRBV6-3|TRBJ2-1
CASSLEGNWYNEQFF
>TRBV10-3|TRBJ2-3
CAISEPIGTASTDTQYF
>TRBV7-8|TRBJ2-2
CASSLVMGLGYTGELFF
>TRBV7-6|TRBJ1-2
CASSPGTGRPRILDYGYTF
>TRBV15|TRBJ1-1
CATSKDGMAEAFF
>TRBV28|TRBJ2-5
CASAFKEGVWETQYF
>TRBV7-9|TRBJ2-7
CASRESPGVEQYF
>TRBV15|TRBJ1-1
CATSILTGGLAFF
>TRBV7-2|TRBJ2-2
CASSPLAGGFTGELFF
>TRBV28|TRBJ2-3
CASSFSSPSTDTQYF
>TRBV28|TRBJ1-2
CASSLYVGGVNYGYTF
>TRBV29-1|TRBJ2-7
CSARAAYEQYF
>TRBV23-1|TRBJ2-7
CASSQPQTTGLKNYEQYF
>TRBV2|TRBJ2-7
CASSEGPGPYEQYF
>TRBV21-1|TRBJ1-5
CASSKGGQGAVQPQHF
>TRBV3-1|TRBJ1-2
CASSQDDRVGGYTF
>TRBV24-1|TRBJ2-1
CATSATDNSREQFF
>TRBV29-1|TRBJ2-5
CSVETEKYQETQYF
>TRBV12-3/TRBV12-4|TRBJ1-2
CASSFNGLDGYTF
>TRBV6-5|TRBJ1-5
CASSRGAGSNQPQHF
>TRBV15|TRBJ1-5
CATSRDRAANQPQHF
>TRBV12-3/TRBV12-4|TRBJ2-3
CASSGPGLAGATDTQYF
>TRBV5-8|TRBJ2-7
CASSLVQGAVEQYF
>TRBV7-6|TRBJ2-1
CASSLGVAGFYNEQFF
>TRBV7-3|TRBJ2-1
CASSFGQGAYNEQFF
>TRBV4-3|TRBJ2-1
CASSQELAGGPRLFF
>TRBV21-1|TRBJ2-1
CASSTMGLPRYNEQFF
>TRBV9|TRBJ2-7
CASSVGNGGTYEQYF
>TRBV7-9|TRBJ1-5
CASSGGGVGQPQHF
>TRBV23-1|TRBJ2-2
CASSQSGKGRNTGELFF
>TRBV7-9|TRBJ2-5
CASSLVGQEETQYF
>TRBV4-3|TRBJ2-5
CASSQDRGPQETQYF
>TRBV10-3|TRBJ2-7
CAISESPSGAPHEQYF
>TRBV6-2/TRBV6-3|TRBJ1-5
CASSYLDREQPQHF
>TRBV6-2/TRBV6-3|TRBJ2-7
CASSYSTRIWGIPSDEQYF
>TRBV4-3|TRBJ1-6
CASSQDQGANSPLHF